The rows below give T cell receptor beta chains drawn from one sample of a study of beta chain features in type 1 diabetes. This table comes from immunoSEQ multiplex PCR, and its TCRdb copy is limited to in-frame clones, with some not included. The repertoire holds about 650,000 clones, with roughly 12% as singletons. Sequences were obtained from naive CD4+ T cells from blood. The source is a young man with type 1 diabetes. CDR3s include the opening cysteine and the closing phenylalanine or tryptophan. The order of the fields is V gene, J gene, CDR3 protein.

TRBV10-3,TRBJ2-1,CAISEKARRYNEQFF
TRBV27,TRBJ1-5,CASSSRTGREGQPQHF
TRBV9,TRBJ2-1,CASSAKAKGALRNEQFF
TRBV30,TRBJ1-3,CAWSRGIGNTIYF
TRBV6-5,TRBJ2-7,CASRPGQGDHEQYF
TRBV29-1,TRBJ2-7,CSVQAQRGYEQYF
TRBV2,TRBJ1-2,CASSPAGANYGYTF
TRBV5-1,TRBJ2-6,CASSIGQGGPGANVLTF
TRBV6-5,TRBJ2-1,CASSYRQGVVFF
TRBV2,TRBJ2-7,CASSPQGYSGNYEQYF
TRBV2,TRBJ1-5,CASSEYGESNQPQHF
TRBV7-8,TRBJ1-4,CASSHDRDATNEKLFF
TRBV30,TRBJ1-3,CAWSAGTASGNTIYF
TRBV11-2,TRBJ1-5,CASSLLGQPQHF
TRBV6-5,TRBJ2-2,CASSSPGVNTGELFF
TRBV6-4,TRBJ2-1,CASSDQHGGWEQFF
TRBV4-3,TRBJ1-1,CASSPHRQGWTEAFF
TRBV5-1,TRBJ1-2,CASSEENSPTNYGYTF
TRBV7-9,TRBJ2-7,CASSLDLAGNHYEQYF
TRBV28,TRBJ2-7,CASSLPPQTLGAYEQYF
TRBV2,TRBJ1-1,CASTTYEGTEAFF
TRBV30,TRBJ1-6,CAWTSRGRSPLHF
TRBV30,TRBJ2-7,CAWSVSYEQYF
TRBV25-1,TRBJ2-7,CASSIRDRAGEQYF
TRBV18,TRBJ1-2,CASSQDRAQGYTF
TRBV7-9,TRBJ1-4,CASSSTTGWANEKLFF
TRBV6-1,TRBJ2-5,CASSAPGPFQETQYF
TRBV11-2,TRBJ2-4,CASSLDVNIQYF
TRBV7-2,TRBJ1-5,CASSLVGGTGNQPQHF
TRBV6-5,TRBJ1-6,CASSYRDRSSPLHF
TRBV19,TRBJ1-1,CASMGWVSGTEAFF
TRBV5-8,TRBJ2-1,CASIRQGTPDEQFF
TRBV7-3,TRBJ2-1,CASSLTFGVNEQFF
TRBV7-9,TRBJ1-4,CASSQSGTGVNEKLFF
TRBV25-1,TRBJ1-4,CASSDLTTSPTPLLFF